The 8 T cell receptor beta chains listed next were all sequenced from one sample in a study of shared clonotypes between healthy human individuals. Generated by immunoSEQ multiplex PCR, the TCRdb table keeps only in-frame clones and is missing some. The sample lists about 2.5 million clones; roughly 90% were seen once. Sequencing input: naive CD4+ T cells from PBMCs. The subset here: CD45RA+ positively selected. Every receptor here comes from a man aged 18 to 35 in good health. Some clones in this sample may be carry-over from other donors' samples.

The sample holds one count of this clone. This chain uses TRBV10-3 with TRBJ2-1; 13 bases agree with TRBD2. The CDR3 loop spans 16 amino acids. The germline V gene encodes CDR1 ENHRY and CDR2 SYGVKD. Trimming cost V 2 bases and J 6 bases; bases outside gene matches: 4. The CDR3 nucleotides read TGTGCCATCAGTGAGCCCGGGACTAGCGGGACCAATGAGCAGTTCTTC. Protein product: CAISEPGTSGTNEQFF.

This chain joins TRBV15 and TRBJ2-7, with D maybe TRBD2 (6 bases). The germline V gene encodes CDR1 LNHNV and CDR2 YYDKDF (reference sequence). Trimming removed 0 bases at V and 5 bases at J, with 14 bases between. The CDR3 has 15 residues. CDR3 nucleotides: TGTGCCACCAGCAGAGAGCCCGGGAGAGGGAACGAGCAGTACTTC. This codes for CATSREPGRGNEQYF.

The CDR3 coding sequence is TGTGCCAGCAGCCCAGGGACTAGGCGCTTTGACGAGCAGTACTTC. Protein sequence: CASSPGTRRFDEQYF. The V gene is TRBV7-2, the J gene TRBJ2-7; 8 nucleotides agree with TRBD2. The trim removed 5 bases at V and 5 bases at J, leaving 11 bases unmatched. Per the germline V gene, CDR1 is SGHTA and CDR2 is FQGNSA. There are 15 residues in the CDR3.

The genes are TRBV19 and TRBJ2-1; no definite D call. Germline CDR1 LNHDA, CDR2 SQIVND (reference sequence). CDR3 length equals 13 residues. The V and J ends lost 5 bases and 4 bases respectively, with 9 bases between them. Written as DNA, the CDR3 is TGTGCCAGTAGTGCCACAAGATACAATGAGCAGTTCTTC. Translation: CASSATRYNEQFF.

The V gene is TRBV19, the J gene TRBJ2-5, with D possibly matching TRBD1 (6 bases). The germline V and J ends were trimmed by 3 bases and 4 bases, with 18 bases remaining between them. This CDR3 spans 16 amino acids. CDR1 LNHDA and CDR2 SQIVND come from the germline V gene (reference sequence). CDR3 in amino acids: CASSIYLTGQRETQYF. In DNA, the CDR3 is TGTGCCAGTAGTATTTACTTGACAGGACAACGAGAGACCCAGTACTTC.

The chain's CDR3 is CASSLASTADYEQYF. CDR3 bases: TGTGCCAGCAGCTTGGCCTCGACGGCAGACTACGAGCAGTACTTC. V gene TRBV5-5 combines with J gene TRBJ2-7; no reliable D call. The V end was cut by 0 bases, the J end by 3 bases, with 13 bases between. The CDR3 is made up of 15 amino acids. The germline V gene has CDR1 SGHKS and CDR2 YYEKEE (reference sequence).

The rearrangement joins TRBV6-5 to TRBJ1-4; tentative D call: TRBD1 (5 bases). The CDR3 is 15 residues long. CDR1 and CDR2 from the germline V gene are MNHEY and SVGAGI. Trimming left V 2 bases short and J 7 bases short, with 14 bases between. As DNA, the CDR3 is TGTGCCAGCAGTTACCAAGGGACTCCTGGTGAAAAACTGTTTTTT. Its protein product is CASSYQGTPGEKLFF.

The rearrangement links TRBV19 to TRBJ2-2; 7 bases match TRBD2. V was clipped by 7 bases and J by 6 bases; unmatched bases: 5. The V gene's germline CDR1 is LNHDA and CDR2 SQIVND (reference sequence). CDR3 size: 13 residues. The CDR3 region has the DNA TGTGCCAGTAATATTCGGGGGGCCGGGGAGCTGTTTTTT. It specifies CASNIRGAGELFF.